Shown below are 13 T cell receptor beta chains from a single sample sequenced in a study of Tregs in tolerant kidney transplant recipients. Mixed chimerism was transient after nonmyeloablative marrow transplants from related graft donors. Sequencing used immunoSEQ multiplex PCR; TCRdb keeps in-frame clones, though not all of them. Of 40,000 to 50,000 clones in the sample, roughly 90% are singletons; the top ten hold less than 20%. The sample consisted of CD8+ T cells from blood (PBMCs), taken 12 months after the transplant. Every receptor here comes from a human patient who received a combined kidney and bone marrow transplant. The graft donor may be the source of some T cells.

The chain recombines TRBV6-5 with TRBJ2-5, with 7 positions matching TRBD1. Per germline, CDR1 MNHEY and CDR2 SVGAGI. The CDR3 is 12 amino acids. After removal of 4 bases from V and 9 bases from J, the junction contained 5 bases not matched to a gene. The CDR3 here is CASSSQGRAQYF. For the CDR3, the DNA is TGTGCCAGCAGTTCACAGGGGCGAGCCCAGTACTTC.

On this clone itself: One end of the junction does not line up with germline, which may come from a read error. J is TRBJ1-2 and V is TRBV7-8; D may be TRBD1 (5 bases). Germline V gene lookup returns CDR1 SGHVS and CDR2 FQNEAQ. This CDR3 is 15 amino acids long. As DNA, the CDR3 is TGCGCCAGCAGCCAAGATGCGCAGGGTCGATATGGCTACACCTTC. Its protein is CASSQDAQGRYGYTF.

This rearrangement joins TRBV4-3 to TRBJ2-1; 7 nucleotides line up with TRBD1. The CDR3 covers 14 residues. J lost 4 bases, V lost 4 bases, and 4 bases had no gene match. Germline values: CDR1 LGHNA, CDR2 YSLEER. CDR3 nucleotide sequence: TGCGCCAGCAGCCGGGACAGAGCGTACAATGAGCAGTTCTTC. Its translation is CASSRDRAYNEQFF.

CDR3 in DNA: TGTGCCAGTAGTATACAGGGTGAAGCTTTCTTT. Its protein product is CASSIQGEAFF. The chain recombines TRBV19 with TRBJ1-1; D is possibly TRBD1 (5 bases). CDR3 size: 11 residues. CDR1 LNHDA and CDR2 SQIVND come from the germline V gene (reference sequence). Deletions cut 2 bases from V and 7 bases from J, with 5 bases between.

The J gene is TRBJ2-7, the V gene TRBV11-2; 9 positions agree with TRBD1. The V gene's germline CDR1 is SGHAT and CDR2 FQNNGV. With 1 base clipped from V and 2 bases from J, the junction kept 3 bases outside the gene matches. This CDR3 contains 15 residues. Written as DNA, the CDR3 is TGTGCCAGCAGCTTAGGACAGGGGGTCACCTACGAGCAGTACTTC. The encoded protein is CASSLGQGVTYEQYF.

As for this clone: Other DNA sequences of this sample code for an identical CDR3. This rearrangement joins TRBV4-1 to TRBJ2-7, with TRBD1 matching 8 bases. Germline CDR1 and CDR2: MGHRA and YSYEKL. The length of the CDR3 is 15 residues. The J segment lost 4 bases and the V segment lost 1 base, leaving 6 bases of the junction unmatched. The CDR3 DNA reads TGCGCCAGCAGCCAAGCCCGGGACAGGCGTTACGAGCAGTACTTC. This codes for CASSQARDRRYEQYF.

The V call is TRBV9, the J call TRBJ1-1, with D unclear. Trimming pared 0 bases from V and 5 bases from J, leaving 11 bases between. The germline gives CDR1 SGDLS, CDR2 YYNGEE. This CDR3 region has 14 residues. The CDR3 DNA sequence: TGTGCCAGCAGCGTAGTAACGGGTCGGACTGAAGCTTTCTTT. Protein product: CASSVVTGRTEAFF.

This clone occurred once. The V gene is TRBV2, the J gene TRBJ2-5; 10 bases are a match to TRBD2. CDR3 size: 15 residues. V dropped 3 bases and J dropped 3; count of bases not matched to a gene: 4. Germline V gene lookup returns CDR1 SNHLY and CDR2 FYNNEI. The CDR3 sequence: CASSDGAGGKETQYF. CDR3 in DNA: TGTGCCAGCAGTGACGGAGCGGGAGGGAAAGAGACCCAGTACTTC.

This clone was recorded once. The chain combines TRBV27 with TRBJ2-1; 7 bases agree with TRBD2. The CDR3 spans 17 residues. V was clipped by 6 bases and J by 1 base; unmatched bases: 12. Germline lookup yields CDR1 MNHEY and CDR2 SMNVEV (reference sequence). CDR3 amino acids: CASRKPPGLESYNEQFF. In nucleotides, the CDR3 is TGTGCCAGCAGAAAACCTCCCGGACTAGAGTCCTACAATGAGCAGTTCTTC.

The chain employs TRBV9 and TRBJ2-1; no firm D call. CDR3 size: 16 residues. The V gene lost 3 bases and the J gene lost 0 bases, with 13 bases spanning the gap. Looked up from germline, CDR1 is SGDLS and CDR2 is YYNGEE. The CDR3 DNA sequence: TGTGCCAGCAGCGGGAAGACGGAGAGCTCCTACAATGAGCAGTTCTTC. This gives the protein CASSGKTESSYNEQFF.

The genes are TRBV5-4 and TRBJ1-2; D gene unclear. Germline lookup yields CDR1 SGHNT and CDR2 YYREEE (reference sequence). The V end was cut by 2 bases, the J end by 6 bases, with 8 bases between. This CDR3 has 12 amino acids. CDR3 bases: TGTGCCAGCAGCTTTGGGAGAGATGGCTACACCTTC. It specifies CASSFGRDGYTF.

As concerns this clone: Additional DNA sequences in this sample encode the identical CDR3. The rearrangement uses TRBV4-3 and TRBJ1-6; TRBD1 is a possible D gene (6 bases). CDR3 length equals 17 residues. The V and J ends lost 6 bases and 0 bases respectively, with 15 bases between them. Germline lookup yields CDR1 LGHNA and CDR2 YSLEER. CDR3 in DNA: TGCGCCAGCAGTCTACACAGGGCTAGCTCCTATAATTCACCCCTCCACTTT. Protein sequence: CASSLHRASSYNSPLHF.

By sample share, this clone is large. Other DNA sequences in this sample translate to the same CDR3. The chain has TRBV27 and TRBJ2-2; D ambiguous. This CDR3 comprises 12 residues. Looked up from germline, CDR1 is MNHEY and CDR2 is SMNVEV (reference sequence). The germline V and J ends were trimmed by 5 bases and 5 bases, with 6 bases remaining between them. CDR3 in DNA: TGTGCCAGCAGTATTCTTACCGGGGAGCTGTTTTTT. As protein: CASSILTGELFF.